Presented here are 31 T cell receptor beta chains from one specimen sequenced in a study of shared clonotypes between healthy human individuals. Using immunoSEQ multiplex PCR, the repertoire was profiled, and TCRdb retains in-frame clones only, with some absent. Counted here are about 1 million clones, about 70% occurring once; the ten biggest clones make up around 1.5%. The specimen sequenced was memory CD4+ T cells sorted from blood. Subset described: CD45RA-negative fraction. The receptors were gathered from a man aged 18 to 35 in good health.

The genes are TRBV5-1 and TRBJ1-6; no clear D. V lost 0 bases to trimming and J lost 6 bases, with 4 bases between them. Germline lookup yields CDR1 SGHRS and CDR2 YFSETQ. This CDR3 contains 13 residues. The CDR3 DNA sequence: TGCGCCAGCAGCTTGGGTGTTAATTCACCCCTCCACTTT. It codes for CASSLGVNSPLHF.

V is TRBV10-3 and J is TRBJ1-6; tentative D call: TRBD1 (5 bases). Germline V gene data show CDR1 as ENHRY and CDR2 as SYGVKD. V was pared by 0 bases and J by 10 bases, with 13 bases between. CDR3 length: 15 residues. Here the CDR3 reads CAISESGGKGSPLHF. The CDR3 DNA reads TGTGCCATCAGTGAGTCGGGGGGGAAAGGATCACCCCTCCACTTT.

V is TRBV30 and J is TRBJ2-2; D ambiguous. The CDR3 sequence is 12 residues long. Looked up from germline, CDR1 is GTSNPN and CDR2 is SVGIG (reference sequence). The V gene lost 0 bases and the J gene lost 4 bases, with 3 bases spanning the gap. The CDR3 sequence: CAWSVLTGELFF. The CDR3 DNA reads TGTGCCTGGAGTGTGCTCACCGGGGAGCTGTTTTTT.

The V call is TRBV27, the J call TRBJ2-1; the D gene could be TRBD1 or TRBD2 (6 bases each). The CDR3 is made up of 12 amino acids. The V gene's germline CDR1 is MNHEY and CDR2 SMNVEV (reference sequence). Trimming stripped 7 bases from V and 9 bases from J, with 13 bases between. The CDR3 DNA reads as TGTGCCAGCATGGGGAAGGGGGGTGAGCAGTTCTTC. It encodes CASMGKGGEQFF.

The chain has TRBV7-2 and TRBJ1-5; the D is unclear. Germline V CDR1 and CDR2: SGHTA, FQGNSA. The CDR3 is 12 residues long. V dropped 5 bases and J dropped 3 bases, with 5 bases sitting between them. CDR3 bases: TGTGCCAGCAGCGCATACAATCAGCCCCAGCATTTT. Residues: CASSAYNQPQHF.

V gene TRBV29-1 combines with J gene TRBJ2-1; D is unclear. Germline assignment: CDR1 SQVTM and CDR2 ANQGSEA. Trimming took 3 bases from V and 8 from J, leaving 14 bases between them. CDR3 length: 13 amino acids. CDR3 amino acids: CSVELGFTDEQFF. In DNA, the CDR3 is TGCAGCGTTGAGCTAGGGTTTACGGATGAGCAGTTCTTC.

This clone occurred a few times. The chain has TRBV6-1 and TRBJ2-2; 9 positions match TRBD1. From germline, CDR1 is MNHNS and CDR2 SASEGT. J lost 6 bases, V lost 3 bases, and 8 bases had no gene match. CDR3 size: 16 residues. The CDR3 region has the DNA TGTGCCAGCAGTGATGAGGACAGGGGTTTCCCCGGGGAGCTGTTTTTT. This encodes CASSDEDRGFPGELFF.

The chain combines TRBV9 with TRBJ2-4; 7 nucleotides match TRBD1. In germline, CDR1 is SGDLS, CDR2 YYNGEE. With V trimmed by 4 bases and J by 10 bases, 14 bases remained unmatched. CDR3 length: 15 residues. The DNA of the CDR3 is TGTGCCAGCAGCCCCCGACAGGGTGAAGAGAGAATTCAGTACTTC. Translating it yields CASSPRQGEERIQYF.

This clone was observed a few times. This chain connects TRBV2 to TRBJ2-2, with D possibly matching TRBD1 (5 bases). The V gene lost 6 bases and the J gene lost 0 bases, with 14 bases spanning the gap. The germline V gene has CDR1 SNHLY and CDR2 FYNNEI. The CDR3 runs 16 residues. The CDR3 protein is CASRAQRTSNTGELFF. CDR3 coding DNA: TGTGCCAGCAGGGCCCAAAGGACATCGAACACCGGGGAGCTGTTTTTT.

This chain connects TRBV7-9 to TRBJ2-2, with TRBD2 identical over 9 bases. Losses at the gene ends were 5 bases for V and 1 base for J; bases not matched to a gene: 5. Germline V gene lookup returns CDR1 SEHNR and CDR2 FQNEAQ (reference sequence). The CDR3 spans 16 residues. CDR3 nucleotide sequence: TGTGCCAGCAGCCCGCGACTAGCGGAGAACACCGGGGAGCTGTTTTTT. Protein sequence: CASSPRLAENTGELFF.

The rearrangement uses TRBV30 and TRBJ1-4; 7 positions match TRBD1. The CDR3 is 15 amino acids. Germline lookup yields CDR1 GTSNPN and CDR2 SVGIG (reference sequence). The V and J ends lost 3 bases and 7 bases, in that order; junction bases with no gene match: 11. CDR3 nucleotides: TGTGCCTGGAGACCTCGGGCCCCAGGGGGTGAAAAACTGTTTTTT. Translation gives CAWRPRAPGGEKLFF.

With respect to this clone: This same CDR3 is encoded by further DNA sequences in the sample. The gene calls are TRBV28 and TRBJ1-2, with TRBD1 matching 8 bases. Germline assignment: CDR1 MDHEN and CDR2 SYDVKM. The V and J ends lost 5 bases and 5 bases, in that order; junction bases with no gene match: 10. The CDR3 is made up of 15 amino acids. CDR3 sequence reads: CASSPPGTGLYGYTF. CDR3 DNA: TGTGCCAGCAGTCCGCCCGGGACAGGTTTATATGGCTACACCTTC.

The table lists this clone with a few counts. This chain connects TRBV4-1 to TRBJ1-3; TRBD1 agrees at 8 bases. The CDR3 covers 20 residues. V lost 0 bases to trimming and J lost 6 bases; unmatched junction nucleotides: 19. Germline V gives CDR1 MGHRA, CDR2 YSYEKL. In nucleotides, the CDR3 is TGCGCCAGCAGCCAAGATCAAAGCGCAGGGGGCAGATTCGTGTCAAACACCATATATTTT. This sequence encodes CASSQDQSAGGRFVSNTIYF.

V gene TRBV7-2 combines with J gene TRBJ2-2; TRBD2 aligns across 11 bases. This CDR3 has 17 amino acids. Germline assignment: CDR1 SGHTA and CDR2 FQGNSA. J was trimmed by 7 bases and V by 2 bases; bases with no gene match: 9. The chain's CDR3 is CASSLLLAGVHGGELFF. CDR3 nucleotide sequence: TGTGCCAGCAGCTTATTACTAGCGGGAGTCCACGGCGGGGAGCTGTTTTTT.

The chain carries TRBV5-1 and TRBJ1-4; no reliable D call. Per the germline V gene, CDR1 is SGHRS and CDR2 is YFSETQ. Trimming cost V 0 bases and J 0 bases, with 6 bases left between them. This CDR3 spans 15 amino acids. CDR3 protein: CASSLEPATNEKLFF. The CDR3 DNA sequence: TGCGCCAGCAGCTTGGAACCTGCAACTAATGAAAAACTGTTTTTT.

A few counts support this clone. This chain uses TRBV5-1 with TRBJ2-5; D uncertain. V lost 4 bases and J 1 base, leaving 8 bases between the germline ends. The germline gives CDR1 SGHRS, CDR2 YFSETQ. This CDR3 comprises 13 residues. This CDR3 is CASSVQSQETQYF. DNA for the CDR3: TGCGCCAGCAGCGTTCAATCCCAAGAGACCCAGTACTTC.

This chain uses TRBV2 with TRBJ1-4; no definite D call. Germline lookup yields CDR1 SNHLY and CDR2 FYNNEI. The V end lost 6 bases, the J end lost 3 bases, and 14 bases lay between the germline ends. The length of the CDR3 is 15 residues. This CDR3 reads CASRPEWAANEKLFF. The CDR3 DNA reads TGTGCCAGCAGACCCGAGTGGGCGGCTAATGAAAAACTGTTTTTT.

The chain recombines TRBV7-2 with TRBJ2-5; D may be TRBD2 (5 bases). The CDR3 extends over 14 amino acids. Germline V gene sequence: CDR1 SGHTA, CDR2 FQGNSA. Trimming took off 6 bases at V and 5 bases at J, with 16 bases between the two ends. CDR3 sequence (DNA): TGTGCCAGCAGGAATCGTCGGGGTGGGGAGACCCAGTACTTC. This encodes CASRNRRGGETQYF.

The chain combines TRBV9 with TRBJ2-3; TRBD2 matches 10 bases. V lost 0 bases to trimming and J lost 4 bases; unmatched junction nucleotides: 5. Germline assignment: CDR1 SGDLS and CDR2 YYNGEE. The CDR3 has 16 amino acids. CDR3 protein: CASSVAASGSPDTQYF. For the CDR3, the DNA is TGTGCCAGCAGCGTAGCTGCTAGCGGGAGCCCAGATACGCAGTATTTT.

The chain is built from TRBV2 and TRBJ2-7; a possible D gene is TRBD1 (8 bases). V gave up 8 bases and J gave up 0 bases, with 17 bases separating them. Germline loops: CDR1 SNHLY, CDR2 FYNNEI. The CDR3 runs to 15 residues. CDR3 amino acids: CASVSQGGGSYEQYF. The DNA of the CDR3 is TGTGCCAGCGTCTCACAGGGGGGGGGCTCCTACGAGCAGTACTTC.

The chain is built from TRBV5-1 and TRBJ1-2; D is undetermined. There are 13 residues in the CDR3. Germline V CDR1 and CDR2: SGHRS, YFSETQ. Trimming removed 5 bases at V and 4 bases at J, with 12 bases between. The CDR3 nucleotides are TGCGCCAGCAGTGCATCCGCATCCTATGGCTACACCTTC. Amino acids: CASSASASYGYTF.

V usage is TRBV9 and J usage is TRBJ2-3; TRBD1 matches 7 bases. The trim removed 1 base at V and 6 bases at J, leaving 8 bases unmatched. Per germline, CDR1 SGDLS and CDR2 YYNGEE. The CDR3 has 15 residues. CDR3 region: CASSVLSRGMDTQYF. The CDR3 DNA is TGTGCCAGCAGCGTATTGAGCAGGGGGATGGATACGCAGTATTTT. The full variable domain, with the rest looked up from reference TRBV9 and TRBJ2-3, is DSGVTQTPKHLITATGQRVTLRCSPRSGDLSVYWYQQSLDQGLQFLIQYYNGEERAKGNILERFSAQQFPDLHSELNLSSLELGDSALYFCASSVLSRGMDTQYFGPGTRLTVL.

Regarding this clone: Since no conserved phenylalanine or tryptophan closes the CDR3, a read error is the likely cause. V gene TRBV30 combines with J gene TRBJ1-1; D is perhaps TRBD1 (5 bases). The germline gives CDR1 GTSNPN, CDR2 SVGIG (reference sequence). The CDR3 totals 13 residues. V was pared by 5 bases and J by 1 base, with 11 bases between. This CDR3 reads CAWLGGRNTEAFV. As DNA, the CDR3 is TGTGCCTGGCTTGGGGGTCGGAACACTGAAGCTTTCGTT.

The rearrangement uses TRBV6-1 and TRBJ2-3; D perhaps matches TRBD1 (6 bases). The CDR3 has 15 residues. Germline CDR1 and CDR2: MNHNS and SASEGT. The V gene lost 5 bases and the J gene lost 0 bases, with 12 bases spanning the gap. The CDR3 reads CASSQQGPSTDTQYF. CDR3 in DNA: TGTGCCAGCAGTCAACAGGGTCCTAGCACAGATACGCAGTATTTT.

Note on this clone: This same CDR3 is encoded by further DNA sequences in the sample. This rearrangement joins TRBV7-2 to TRBJ2-1, with TRBD2 matching 10 bases. CDR1 is SGHTA, CDR2 FQGNSA, per germline. V lost 5 bases to trimming and J lost 4 bases; unmatched junction nucleotides: 5. This CDR3 comprises 15 residues. CDR3 DNA sequence: TGTGCCAGCAGCCCCGGACTAGCGGCGTACAATGAGCAGTTCTTC. It specifies CASSPGLAAYNEQFF.

This rearrangement joins TRBV25-1 to TRBJ1-2, with no clear D. The CDR3 runs to 15 residues. Trimming shortened V by 4 bases and J by 5 bases, and 17 bases separated the two germline ends. The V gene's germline CDR1 is MGHDK and CDR2 SYGVNS. In DNA, the CDR3 is TGTGCCAGCAGTGTTGGCCCCTCGGAGGGATATGGCTACACCTTC. Amino acid sequence: CASSVGPSEGYGYTF.

V gene TRBV6-5 combines with J gene TRBJ2-4, with 10 bases matching TRBD1. With V trimmed by 4 bases and J by 9 bases, 3 bases remained unmatched. This CDR3 contains 13 residues. CDR1 and CDR2 from the germline V gene are MNHEY and SVGAGI. This CDR3 is CASSWDRGGIQYF. DNA for the CDR3: TGTGCCAGCAGTTGGGACAGGGGAGGCATTCAGTACTTC.

The table lists this clone with a few counts. This sample includes further DNA sequences coding for the same CDR3. The J gene is TRBJ1-1, the V gene TRBV7-8; D gene uncertain. This CDR3 region has 12 residues. V lost 3 bases and J lost 2, with 4 bases in between. Per germline, CDR1 SGHVS and CDR2 FQNEAQ. CDR3 amino acids: CASSFPNTEAFF. The CDR3 DNA reads TGTGCCAGCAGCTTTCCAAACACTGAAGCTTTCTTT.

This clone was observed once. The chain joins TRBV10-3 to TRBJ1-1; 8 bases align to TRBD1. The germline gives CDR1 ENHRY, CDR2 SYGVKD. V gave up 10 bases and J gave up 3 bases; unmatched junction bases: 13. The CDR3 spans 15 residues. CDR3 amino acids: CATGETGQGYTEAFF. The DNA for the CDR3 is TGTGCCACAGGCGAAACCGGACAGGGATACACTGAAGCTTTCTTT.

This clone was counted between two and nine times. V is TRBV7-8 and J is TRBJ2-3, with D perhaps being TRBD1 or TRBD2 (5 bases each). The CDR3 contains 15 residues. CDR1 is SGHVS and CDR2 is FQNEAQ in the germline V gene. V was cut by 0 bases and J by 6 bases, with 13 bases left in between. The CDR3 loop is CASSLAGTRADTQYF. The CDR3 coding sequence is TGTGCCAGCAGCTTAGCCGGGACCCGGGCGGATACGCAGTATTTT.

This sequence joins TRBV4-3 and TRBJ2-5; 8 nucleotides match TRBD1. Germline values: CDR1 LGHNA, CDR2 YSLEER. J gave up 5 bases and V 0 bases, and 8 bases lay outside the gene matches. The CDR3 contains 16 residues. The CDR3 nucleotides read TGCGCCAGCAGCCAAGATCGGTACAGGGGGTTTGAGACCCAGTACTTC. Protein: CASSQDRYRGFETQYF.